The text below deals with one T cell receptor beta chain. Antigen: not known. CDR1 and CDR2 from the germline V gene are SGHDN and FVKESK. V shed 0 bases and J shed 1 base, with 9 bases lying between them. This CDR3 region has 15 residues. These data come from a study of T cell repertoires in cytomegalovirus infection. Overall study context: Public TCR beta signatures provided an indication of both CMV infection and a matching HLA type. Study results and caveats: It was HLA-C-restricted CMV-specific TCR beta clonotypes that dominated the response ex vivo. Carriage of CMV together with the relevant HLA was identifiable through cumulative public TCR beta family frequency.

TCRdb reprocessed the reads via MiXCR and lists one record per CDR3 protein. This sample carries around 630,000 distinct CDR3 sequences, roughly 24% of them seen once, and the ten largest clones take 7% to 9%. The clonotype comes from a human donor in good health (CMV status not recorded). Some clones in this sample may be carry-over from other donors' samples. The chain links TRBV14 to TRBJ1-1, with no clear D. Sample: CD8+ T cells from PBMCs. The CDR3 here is CASSQDLDWNTEAFF. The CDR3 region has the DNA TGTGCCAGCAGCCAAGACCTGGATTGGAACACTGAAGCTTTCTTT.